This TCR beta chain comes out of a study of blood T cell repertoires in COVID-19. Study-level background: Cohort 3 donors counted as recovered after two negative PCRs, clearance, or resolved symptoms. The cDNA or gDNA used as material had been derived from T cells, B-cell-depleted T cells, or PBMCs.

V lost 3 bases and J lost 5; bases outside the gene matches: 7. CDR3 size: 16 residues. Germline V gene sequence: CDR1 MGHRA, CDR2 YSYEKL. Profiling relied on immunoSEQ multiplex PCR, and the TCRdb table lists in-frame clones only, not all of them. This sample carries some 180,000 clones, roughly 85% of them seen once, and the ten largest clones take around 17%. The sequencing sample was made of PBMCs or T cells enriched from blood (not recorded which). The origin of this receptor is a woman in her 70s in a cohort exposed to, infected with or recovered from COVID-19 (not recorded which). J is TRBJ1-1 and V is TRBV4-1; 12 positions agree with TRBD1. This CDR3 is CASSHGDRGRWTEAFF. DNA of the CDR3: TGCGCCAGCAGCCATGGGGACAGGGGGCGATGGACTGAAGCTTTCTTT.